This TCR beta chain was retrieved from a study of OX40 agonist ivuxolimab in advanced cancers. V was pared by 3 bases and J by 3 bases, with 12 bases between. Germline V gene sequence: CDR1 LNHNV, CDR2 YYDKDF (reference sequence). The CDR3 is 15 residues long. Exclusion of a patient followed from autoimmune disease history or systemic immunosuppression. TCRdb's copy holds only in-frame clones and misses some; the assay was immunoSEQ multiplex PCR. The data contain approximately 70,000 clones, 86% of them singletons. The sequencing used CD4+ or CD8+ T cells sorted from blood, collected in a trial of the OX40 agonist ivuxolimab. The V call is TRBV15, the J call TRBJ1-5, with D maybe TRBD1 (6 bases). This clonotype was obtained from an adult with an advanced solid tumor such as melanoma, head and neck, liver or kidney cancer. The CDR3 bases are TGTGCCACCAGCAGTCAGACAGGCCCCAATCAGCCCCAGCATTTT. Translation: CATSSQTGPNQPQHF. Based on the CDR3 plus reference TRBV15 and TRBJ1-5, the full variable domain is DAMVIQNPRYQVTQFGKPVTLSCSQTLNHNVMYWYQQKSSQAPKLLFHYYDKDFNNEADTPDNFQSRRPNTSFCFLDIRSPGLGDTAMYLCATSSQTGPNQPQHFGDGTRLSIL.